Listed below are T cell receptor beta chains from one sample, sequenced in a study of CD8+ T cells in alopecia areata. Clones were sequenced by immunoSEQ multiplex PCR, and TCRdb holds only the in-frame ones, with some missing. The sample has 190,000 or so clones, roughly 62% seen once. The source was CD8+ T cells sorted from blood, collected at week 24, from a patient treated with tofacitinib. These receptors originate from a human donor with alopecia areata. The CDR3 runs from the conserved cysteine through the conserved F or W. The D gene is left open where the match is weak. The size field is filled for only some rows; it gives once, few, many or a size class.

TRBV6-1,-,-,TRBJ1-1,TGTGCCAGCGGGCCCACGTCAGGTATCACTGAAGCTTTCTTT,CASGPTSGITEAFF
TRBV7-3,-,TRBD1,TRBJ2-3,TGTGCCAGCAGCTCCGGACAGGGCACAGATACGCAGTATTTT,CASSSGQGTDTQYF
TRBV9,few,-,TRBJ2-7,TGTGCCAGCAGCGTAGCTGTGGCCAGGGTTAACGAGCAGTACTTC,CASSVAVARVNEQYF
TRBV2,-,-,TRBJ2-7,TGTGCCAGTCATCGCGGGGAGTCCTACGAGCAGTACTTC,CASHRGESYEQYF
TRBV13,-,-,TRBJ1-1,TGTGCCAGCAGCCAGGGTTTGGGCACTGAAGCTTTCTTT,CASSQGLGTEAFF
TRBV13,-,TRBD1,TRBJ2-7,TGTGCCAGCAGCTTAGCAGGGACAGACTACGAGCAGTACTTC,CASSLAGTDYEQYF
TRBV13,few,TRBD2,TRBJ2-1,TGTGCCTCCCGACGGGGGGGGAATGAGCAGTTCTTC,CASRRGGNEQFF
TRBV30,-,-,TRBJ2-7,TGTGCCTGGAGTGTAGGCGTGGCCTCCTACGAGCAGTACTTC,CAWSVGVASYEQYF
TRBV5-6,-,TRBD2,TRBJ2-1,TGTGCCAGCAGCGGAGGACTAGCGGTGGGTGAGGAGCAGTTCTTC,CASSGGLAVGEEQFF
TRBV13,few,TRBD1,TRBJ1-2,TGTGCCAGCAGTCCCGGGCCCGGGACAGGTCAAATGGGTCTCTATGGCTACACCTTC,CASSPGPGTGQMGLYGYTF
TRBV11-2,-,-,TRBJ1-1,TGTGCCAGCAGCTTTAGGCCAATCAAGGGTGAAGCTTTCTTT,CASSFRPIKGEAFF
TRBV15,-,-,TRBJ2-3,TGTGCCACCAGCAACCCGCCGCCGTCTGCGGGGAGATATACGCAGTATTTT,CATSNPPPSAGRYTQYF
TRBV19,-,TRBD1,TRBJ1-2,TGTGCCACCAAGGAGGACAGGGGGCTGTCCTATGGCTACACCTTC,CATKEDRGLSYGYTF
TRBV7-3,few,-,TRBJ1-2,TGTGCCAGCAGCTTAACAGGGAGGTCTGGCTACACCTTC,CASSLTGRSGYTF
TRBV25-1,few,-,TRBJ1-5,TGTGCCAGCAGTGTGGGGAACAATCAGCCCCAGCATTTT,CASSVGNNQPQHF
TRBV4-1,few,TRBD2,TRBJ2-5,TGCGCCAGCAGCCGCGGACTAGCGGGGGGAGAGACCCAGTACTTC,CASSRGLAGGETQYF
TRBV6-6,-,-,TRBJ2-7,TGTGCCAGCAGCGGAGGGACAGAAGAATACGAGCAGTACTTC,CASSGGTEEYEQYF
TRBV10-3,-,-,TRBJ2-4,TGTGCCATCAGTGATCAGCGGGTAAACATTCAGTACTTC,CAISDQRVNIQYF
TRBV7-9,-,-,TRBJ1-2,TGTGCCAGCAGCTCGACAGCCGCCTATGGCTACACCTTC,CASSSTAAYGYTF
TRBV5-1,-,TRBD2,TRBJ2-3,TGCGCCAGCAGCTTGGGACTAGCGAGCACAGATACGCAGTATTTT,CASSLGLASTDTQYF
TRBV29-1,once,TRBD1,TRBJ2-1,TGCAGCGTTGGACCTTCCGGGACAGCCGAAACGGACTTCAATGAGCAGTTCTTC,CSVGPSGTAETDFNEQFF
TRBV27,-,TRBD1,TRBJ1-5,TGTGCCAGCAGTCCCGGACAGGAGAGTCAGCCCCAGCATTTT,CASSPGQESQPQHF
TRBV11-2,few,-,TRBJ1-6,TGTGCCAGCAGCTTAGGGGGTTCACCCCTCCACTTT,CASSLGGSPLHF
TRBV19,few,-,TRBJ1-2,TGTGCCAGTAGTCCCTCCCGGCCTGGCTACACCTTC,CASSPSRPGYTF
TRBV7-9,few,-,TRBJ2-3,TGTGCCAGCAGCCCCCCGGCGACCACAGATACGCAGTATTTT,CASSPPATTDTQYF
TRBV27,once,-,TRBJ2-5,TGTGCCAGCAGTTTATTCAGGGATTACCAAGAGACCCAGTACTTC,CASSLFRDYQETQYF
TRBV2,-,TRBD2,TRBJ2-7,TGTGCCAGCAGTGAAAGAAAACTAGCGGGGACCTACGAGCAGTACTTC,CASSERKLAGTYEQYF
TRBV29-1,-,-,TRBJ2-1,TGCAGCGTCGGCCTTAGGCATGAGCAGTTCTTC,CSVGLRHEQFF
TRBV30,-,-,TRBJ1-2,TGTGCCTGGAGTGTAAAGGGCTTTAACTATGGCTACACCTTC,CAWSVKGFNYGYTF
TRBV30,-,-,TRBJ1-2,TGTGCCTGGGACGGAAACTCTAACTATGGCTACACCTTC,CAWDGNSNYGYTF
TRBV5-6,-,-,TRBJ1-2,TGTGCCAGCAGCTTGGGGGCTAACTATGGCTACACCTTC,CASSLGANYGYTF
TRBV29-1,-,-,TRBJ2-1,TGCAGCGTTGGAGAGCGGGACAAACACAATGAGCAGTTCTTC,CSVGERDKHNEQFF
TRBV5-6,-,-,TRBJ2-7,TGTGCCAGCAGCTTAGGTGACTCTTCATGGGACGAGCAGTACTTC,CASSLGDSSWDEQYF
TRBV23-1,-,-,TRBJ2-1,TGCGCCAGCAGTCAGAAGACAGGACCCCCGAGACTAGCTGAGAATGAGCAGTTCTTC,CASSQKTGPPRLAENEQFF
TRBV5-1,few,TRBD1,TRBJ2-3,TGCGCCAGCAGCTGGCGGGACAGGGGCACAGATACGCAGTATTTT,CASSWRDRGTDTQYF
TRBV14,-,-,TRBJ1-5,TGTGCCAGCAGCCGCCGAAAGGGGGACAAGCATACCAATCAGCCCCAGCATTTT,CASSRRKGDKHTNQPQHF
TRBV5-1,-,TRBD2,TRBJ2-1,TGCGCCAGCAGCTTGGCTGGACTAGCTTCGTATGAGCAGTTCTTC,CASSLAGLASYEQFF
TRBV23-1,-,-,TRBJ2-5,TGCGCCAGCAGTCAATATAAGGGAATCCAAGAGACCCAGTACTTC,CASSQYKGIQETQYF